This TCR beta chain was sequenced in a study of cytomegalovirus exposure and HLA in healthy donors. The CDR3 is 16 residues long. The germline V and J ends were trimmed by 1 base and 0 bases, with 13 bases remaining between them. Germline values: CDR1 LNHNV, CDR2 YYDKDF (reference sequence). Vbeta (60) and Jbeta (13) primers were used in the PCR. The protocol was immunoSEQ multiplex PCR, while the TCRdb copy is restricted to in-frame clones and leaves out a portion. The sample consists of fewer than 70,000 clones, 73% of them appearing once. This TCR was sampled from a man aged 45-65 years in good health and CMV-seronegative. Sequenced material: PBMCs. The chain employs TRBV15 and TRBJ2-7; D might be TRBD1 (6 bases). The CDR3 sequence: CATSRGGTGSSYEQYF. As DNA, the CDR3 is TGTGCCACCAGCAGAGGAGGTACAGGGAGCTCCTACGAGCAGTACTTC.